Below are 13 T cell receptor beta chains sequenced from a single sample in a study of post-analysis software for immune sequencing data. Notes on the study in general: Roughly 5 TRBV segments occurring more often in patients than controls included TRBV5-6, TRBV5-1 and TRBV20-1.

The authors incorporated unique molecular identifiers into the TCR beta cDNA libraries. TCRdb passed the PCR reads through MiXCR, listing each CDR3 protein once. The sample lists 750,000 to 900,000 distinct CDR3 sequences, approximately 44% occurring once. These receptors are not linked to any known antigen. Source material: blood. Receptors were obtained from a girl aged 10 to 17 with multiple sclerosis.

This clonotype was seen just once. The chain uses TRBV6-2 or TRBV6-3 and TRBJ2-3; the match to TRBD2 covers 10 bases. Germline V gene data show CDR1 as MNHEY and CDR2 as SVGEGT. Trimming removed 6 bases from V and 5 bases from J; junction bases left unmatched: 8. The length of the CDR3 is 15 residues. The CDR3 sequence is CASRPSGSRGDTQYF. The CDR3 region has the DNA TGTGCCAGCAGGCCTAGCGGGAGCCGGGGAGATACGCAGTATTTT.

This clonotype was counted between two and nine times. The chain is built from TRBV20-1 and TRBJ1-2; D call uncertain. This CDR3 comprises 12 residues. Germline V gene sequence: CDR1 DFQATT, CDR2 SNEGSKA (reference sequence). V was pared by 3 bases and J by 0 bases, with 5 bases between. In nucleotides, the CDR3 is TGCAGTGCTAGGTCACCTAACTATGGCTACACCTTC. Translation gives CSARSPNYGYTF.

This clonotype was counted between two and nine times. This rearrangement joins TRBV4-3 to TRBJ2-7, with D possibly matching TRBD1 (5 bases). Germline V gene lookup returns CDR1 LGHNA and CDR2 YSLEER. The CDR3 extends over 15 amino acids. Trimming stripped 1 base from V and 1 base from J, with 11 bases between. The chain's CDR3 is CASSQGTTASYEQYF. Written as DNA, the CDR3 is TGCGCCAGCAGCCAAGGGACAACTGCTTCCTACGAGCAGTACTTC.

This clonotype was observed a few times. The rearrangement uses TRBV5-1 and TRBJ2-5; D unclear. Trimming stripped 0 bases from V and 2 bases from J, with 20 bases between. The CDR3 is 18 residues long. The germline gives CDR1 SGHRS, CDR2 YFSETQ. CDR3 sequence reads: CASSLEGLRPARQETQYF. For the CDR3, the DNA is TGCGCCAGCAGCTTGGAGGGTTTGCGCCCAGCGAGGCAAGAGACCCAGTACTTC.

This clonotype has just a few counts. This chain's CDR3 is CSARDQERFNYGYTF. The CDR3 coding sequence is TGCAGTGCTAGAGATCAGGAGAGATTTAACTATGGCTACACCTTC. The J gene is TRBJ1-2, the V gene TRBV20-1, with D hard to call. V lost 0 bases and J lost 1, with 12 bases in between. CDR3 length equals 15 residues. Germline CDR1 reads DFQATT; CDR2 reads SNEGSKA (reference sequence).

This clonotype has more than one count but fewer than ten. This chain links TRBV10-3 with TRBJ2-1; TRBD1 agrees at 7 bases. The CDR3 is 14 amino acids. From germline, CDR1 is ENHRY and CDR2 SYGVKD. V shed 3 bases, J shed 8 bases, and the junction held 7 bases outside the gene matches. CDR3 region: CAISDFDRADEQFF. The CDR3, as DNA: TGTGCCATCAGTGACTTCGACAGGGCGGATGAGCAGTTCTTC.

This sequence joins TRBV20-1 and TRBJ2-7, with 7 nucleotides matching TRBD1. V shed 0 bases, J shed 4 bases, and the junction held 9 bases outside the gene matches. The CDR3 is 15 amino acids. Germline V lookup: CDR1 DFQATT, CDR2 SNEGSKA (reference sequence). The CDR3 sequence: CSARDRVGGAYEQYF. The CDR3 nucleotides are TGCAGTGCTAGAGATCGGGTAGGGGGCGCTTACGAGCAGTACTTC.

The genes are TRBV9 and TRBJ2-1, with D perhaps being TRBD1 or TRBD2 (5 bases each). Trimming cost V 0 bases and J 5 bases, with 15 bases left between them. CDR1 is SGDLS and CDR2 is YYNGEE in the germline V gene. The CDR3 totals 16 residues. As DNA, the CDR3 is TGTGCCAGCAGCGTAGATAATGGGGACCTAGACAATGAGCAGTTCTTC. Translation gives CASSVDNGDLDNEQFF.

This chain connects TRBV12-3 or TRBV12-4 to TRBJ2-4; TRBD2 agrees at 14 bases. The ends lost 6 bases at V and 7 bases at J; junction bases unmatched: 5. The CDR3 is 15 residues long. The CDR3 sequence: CASSPTSGRANIQYF. CDR3 nucleotides: TGTGCCAGCAGCCCGACTAGCGGGAGGGCGAACATTCAGTACTTC.

The sample holds a few counts of this clonotype. This rearrangement joins TRBV20-1 to TRBJ2-1; D gene unclear. CDR1 and CDR2 from the germline V gene are DFQATT and SNEGSKA (reference sequence). The CDR3 contains 13 residues. Trimming left V 6 bases short and J 3 bases short, with 12 bases between. CDR3 residues: CSAHGPGYNEQFF. CDR3 DNA: TGCAGTGCCCACGGACCGGGCTACAATGAGCAGTTCTTC.

This chain connects TRBV29-1 to TRBJ1-2; 7 positions match TRBD1. Looked up from germline, CDR1 is SQVTM and CDR2 is ANQGSEA. Losses at the gene ends were 6 bases for V and 5 bases for J; bases not matched to a gene: 6. The CDR3 length is 12 residues. The CDR3 sequence: CSVDGTAYGYTF. The CDR3 DNA sequence: TGCAGCGTGGATGGGACAGCTTATGGCTACACCTTC.

This clonotype was observed a single time. The gene calls are TRBV4-2 and TRBJ2-7; 7 positions match TRBD2. J gave up 6 bases and V 0 bases, and 8 bases lay outside the gene matches. The CDR3 sequence is 15 residues long. CDR1 and CDR2 (germline): LGHNA, YNFKEQ. This chain's CDR3 is CASSQDGAGVSEQYF. CDR3 DNA sequence: TGTGCCAGCAGCCAAGATGGGGCGGGAGTGAGCGAGCAGTACTTC.

In this sample, this clonotype turned up a few times. This chain connects TRBV28 to TRBJ2-7; 7 nucleotides match TRBD2. This CDR3 spans 11 amino acids. Germline V CDR1 and CDR2: MDHEN, SYDVKM. V gave up 9 bases and J gave up 6 bases; unmatched junction bases: 5. The CDR3 spells CASTIAGEQYF. As DNA, the CDR3 is TGTGCCAGTACTATAGCGGGCGAGCAGTACTTC.